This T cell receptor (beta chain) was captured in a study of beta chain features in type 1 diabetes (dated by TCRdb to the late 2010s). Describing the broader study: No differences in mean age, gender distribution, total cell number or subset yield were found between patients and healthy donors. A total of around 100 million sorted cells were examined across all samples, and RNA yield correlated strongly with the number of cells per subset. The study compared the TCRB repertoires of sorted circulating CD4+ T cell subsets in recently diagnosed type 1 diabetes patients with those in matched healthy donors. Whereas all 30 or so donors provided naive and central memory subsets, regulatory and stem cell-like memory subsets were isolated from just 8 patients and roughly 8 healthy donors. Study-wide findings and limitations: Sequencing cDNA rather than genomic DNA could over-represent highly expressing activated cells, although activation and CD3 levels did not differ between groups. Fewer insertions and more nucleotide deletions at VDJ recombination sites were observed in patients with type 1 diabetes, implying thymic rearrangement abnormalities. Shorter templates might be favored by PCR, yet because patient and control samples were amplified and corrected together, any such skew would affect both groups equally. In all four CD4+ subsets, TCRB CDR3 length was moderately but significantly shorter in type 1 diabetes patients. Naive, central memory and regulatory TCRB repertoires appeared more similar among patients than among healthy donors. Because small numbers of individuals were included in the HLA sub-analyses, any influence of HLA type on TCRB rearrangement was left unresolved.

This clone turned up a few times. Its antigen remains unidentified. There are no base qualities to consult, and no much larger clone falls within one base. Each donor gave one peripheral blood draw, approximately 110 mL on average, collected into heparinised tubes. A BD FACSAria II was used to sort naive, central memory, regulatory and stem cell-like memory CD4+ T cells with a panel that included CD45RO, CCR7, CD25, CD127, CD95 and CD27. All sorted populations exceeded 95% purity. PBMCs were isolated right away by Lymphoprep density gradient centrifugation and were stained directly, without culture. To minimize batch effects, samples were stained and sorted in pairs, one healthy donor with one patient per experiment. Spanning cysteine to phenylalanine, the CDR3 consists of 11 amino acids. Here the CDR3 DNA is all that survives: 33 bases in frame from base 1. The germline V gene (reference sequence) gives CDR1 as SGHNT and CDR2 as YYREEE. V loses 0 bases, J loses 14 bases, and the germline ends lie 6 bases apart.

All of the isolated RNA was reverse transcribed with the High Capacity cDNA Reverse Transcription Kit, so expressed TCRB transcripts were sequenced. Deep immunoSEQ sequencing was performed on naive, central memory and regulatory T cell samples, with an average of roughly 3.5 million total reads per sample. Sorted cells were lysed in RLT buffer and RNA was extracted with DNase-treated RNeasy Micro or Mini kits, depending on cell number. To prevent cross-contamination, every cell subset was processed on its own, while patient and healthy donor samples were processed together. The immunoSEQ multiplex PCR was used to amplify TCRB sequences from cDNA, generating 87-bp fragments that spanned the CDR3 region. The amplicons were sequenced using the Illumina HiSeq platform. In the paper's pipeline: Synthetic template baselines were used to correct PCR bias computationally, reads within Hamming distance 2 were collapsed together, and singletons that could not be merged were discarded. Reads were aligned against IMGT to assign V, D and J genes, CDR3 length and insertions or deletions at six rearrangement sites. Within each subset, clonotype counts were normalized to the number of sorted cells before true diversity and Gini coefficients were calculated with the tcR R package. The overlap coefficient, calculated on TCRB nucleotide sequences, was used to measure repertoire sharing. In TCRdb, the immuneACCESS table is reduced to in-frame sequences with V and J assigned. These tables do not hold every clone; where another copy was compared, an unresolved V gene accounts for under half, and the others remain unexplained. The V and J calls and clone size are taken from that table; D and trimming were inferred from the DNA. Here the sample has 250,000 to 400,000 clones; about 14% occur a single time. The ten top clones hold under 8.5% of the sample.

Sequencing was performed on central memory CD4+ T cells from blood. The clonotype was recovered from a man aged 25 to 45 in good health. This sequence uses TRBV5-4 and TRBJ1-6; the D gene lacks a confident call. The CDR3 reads CASSLVEALHF. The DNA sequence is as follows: TGTGCCAGCAGCTTGGTCGAGGCCCTCCACTTT.